This section outlines one T cell receptor beta chain sequence together with its context. Antigen unknown. This sample was taken from a study of T cell responses to AZD1222 COVID-19 vaccine. Overall study results and limits: Seropositive status at baseline applied to only 6 or 7 AZD1222 recipients. Dominant at 160-218 and 743-854, vaccine-associated CD4 TCRs also spanned spike. A mostly white British donor set with more females was recruited, and clonal diversity was possibly underestimated. Sampling that yielded the repertoires occurred only after the peak T cell response.

The V and J ends lost 3 bases and 3 bases respectively, with 14 bases between them. The germline V gene has CDR1 MDHEN and CDR2 SYDVKM. CDR3 size: 15 residues. Sequenced by immunoSEQ multiplex PCR; TCRdb stores in-frame clones only, minus some. The data contain tens of thousands of clones, around 90% of them singletons. The rearrangement joins TRBV28 to TRBJ2-5; D could derive from TRBD1 or TRBD2 (5 bases each). The sequence was obtained from an adult who received the AZD1222 COVID-19 vaccine. The source material was peripheral blood, sampled 28 days after the second AZD1222 dose. The CDR3 region has the DNA TGTGCCAGCAGTTTCTGGGGGAGACTCGAAGAGACCCAGTACTTC. This sequence encodes CASSFWGRLEETQYF.